What follows are 10 T cell receptor beta chains derived from one specimen sequenced in a study of identical twins. From the 5' RACE reads, TCRdb called clonotypes with MiXCR, one entry per CDR3 protein. The repertoire holds about 730,000 distinct CDR3 sequences, with over 20% as singletons. These sequences were also reported in another study, on T cells expressing NK-cell markers.

Material for sequencing was PBMCs. The receptors were sampled from a woman between 18 and 29 years old in good health.

This clonotype was seen only a few times. V is TRBV7-9 and J is TRBJ2-7, with 10 bases aligning to TRBD2. Germline loops: CDR1 SEHNR, CDR2 FQNEAQ (reference sequence). V lost 3 bases and J lost 2; bases outside the gene matches: 4. The CDR3 sequence is 15 residues long. The CDR3 spells CASSLLAGEPYEQYF. Written as DNA, the CDR3 is TGTGCCAGCAGCTTGCTAGCGGGGGAACCCTACGAGCAGTACTTC.

The chain combines TRBV10-3 with TRBJ2-6, with D uncertain. Germline V gene data show CDR1 as ENHRY and CDR2 as SYGVKD. The CDR3 is 13 residues long. V lost 10 bases and J lost 0, with 7 bases in between. The CDR3 here is CATYGSGANVLTF. In DNA form, the CDR3 reads TGTGCCACATATGGCTCTGGGGCCAACGTCCTGACTTTC.

Comments on this clonotype: A much more abundant neighbour one base away suggests this may be a read error. The CDR3 nucleotides are TGCGCCAGCAGCTTGGGAACAGGGGCGACGGAGACCCAGTACTTC. Translating it yields CASSLGTGATETQYF. The V gene is TRBV5-1, the J gene TRBJ2-5; 7 positions agree with TRBD1. Germline loops: CDR1 SGHRS, CDR2 YFSETQ. Trimming removed 0 bases from V and 5 bases from J; junction bases left unmatched: 7. This CDR3 is 15 amino acids long.

This chain joins TRBV7-8 and TRBJ2-3; TRBD1 aligns across 7 bases. The CDR3 is made up of 18 amino acids. Germline-derived CDR1 and CDR2 are SGHVS and FQNEAQ. V lost 2 bases, J lost 0 bases, and 11 bases stayed unmatched. CDR3 region: CASSLRTGDLTSTDTQYF. The CDR3 nucleotides are TGTGCCAGCAGCTTAAGAACAGGGGATTTGACCAGCACAGATACGCAGTATTTT.

This clonotype showed up just a few times. CDR3 sequence reads: CASSQGTSGSYSIEQFF. The CDR3, as DNA: TGTGCCAGCAGCCAAGGGACTAGCGGGAGTTATTCGATTGAGCAGTTCTTC. The chain uses TRBV14 and TRBJ2-1; TRBD2 matches 13 bases. The junction had 9 bases not matched to a gene; V was cut back by 1 base and J by 9 bases. The CDR3 spans 17 residues. Germline CDR1 is SGHDN and CDR2 is FVKESK. The variable domain in full, completed from reference TRBV14 and TRBJ2-1, reads EAGVTQFPSHSVIEKGQTVTLRCDPISGHDNLYWYRRVMGKEIKFLLHFVKESKQDESGMPNNRFLAERTGGTYSTLKVQPAELEDSGVYFCASSQGTSGSYSIEQFFGPGTRLTVL.

This clonotype has more than one count but fewer than ten. The V call is TRBV12-3 or TRBV12-4, the J call TRBJ1-2; no clear D. There are 12 residues in the CDR3. V was pared by 1 base and J by 13 bases, with 13 bases between. CDR3 DNA: TGTGCCAGCAGTTTAGGGGCAGAACAGCGCACCTTC. It encodes CASSLGAEQRTF.

This clonotype was counted between two and nine times. This rearrangement joins TRBV20-1 to TRBJ2-3, with 7 bases aligning to TRBD2. Germline values: CDR1 DFQATT, CDR2 SNEGSKA (reference sequence). The CDR3 covers 12 residues. V was pared by 8 bases and J by 3 bases, with 5 bases of the junction left unmatched. CDR3 nucleotides: TGCAGTAGACTAGCTTTAACAGATACGCAGTATTTT. It specifies CSRLALTDTQYF.

This clonotype was observed a handful of times. CDR3 sequence (DNA): TGTGCCAGCAGCTTGGGCGACCCCACGAACACCGGGGAGCTGTTTTTT. Protein: CASSLGDPTNTGELFF. The V call is TRBV5-4, the J call TRBJ2-2; no firm D call. The ends were cut back, 0 bases at V and 0 bases at J, with 9 bases in the middle. The CDR3 covers 16 residues. CDR1 and CDR2 from the germline V gene are SGHNT and YYREEE (reference sequence).

The table lists this clonotype with a few counts. The genes are TRBV3-1 and TRBJ2-5, with D tentatively TRBD2 (5 bases). The length of the CDR3 is 14 residues. The germline V and J ends were trimmed by 1 base and 4 bases, with 10 bases remaining between them. In germline, CDR1 is LGHDT, CDR2 YNNKEL (reference sequence). CDR3 amino acids: CASSQVSGSETQYF. As DNA, the CDR3 is TGTGCCAGCAGCCAAGTCTCGGGGTCAGAGACCCAGTACTTC.

The CDR3 loop reads CASSLEDSEAFF. CDR3 coding DNA: TGCGCCAGCAGCTTGGAAGACTCTGAAGCTTTCTTT. The V gene is TRBV5-1, the J gene TRBJ1-1; no definite D call. The V and J ends lost 0 bases and 6 bases respectively, with 6 bases between them. Germline lookup yields CDR1 SGHRS and CDR2 YFSETQ. The CDR3 is 12 amino acids.